Reported below is one T cell receptor beta chain. This clone was detected only a few times. Its target antigen remains unknown. There are no base qualities to consult, and no much larger clone falls within one base. This entry is derived from a study of OX40 agonist ivuxolimab in advanced cancers. For context, the study as a whole: Ivuxolimab, which targeted the costimulatory receptor OX40 (CD134), was an agonistic, fully human IgG2 monoclonal antibody. Intravenous ivuxolimab was administered to patients every 2 weeks at six dose levels: 0.01, 0.1, 0.3, 1.5, 3 and 10 mg/kg. Of the roughly 54 patients in dose escalation, about 20 had hepatocellular carcinoma, some 15 had melanoma, 9 had renal cell carcinoma and 9 had head and neck cancer. The dose-escalation cohort was over 70% male with a mean age of about 58 years, ranging from roughly 23 to 85. Patients were allowed to have had prior anti-PD-1, anti-PD-L1 or anti-CTLA-4 therapy, and less than 45% of the dose-escalation patients had previously received checkpoint inhibitors. Partial responses occurred in three dose-escalation patients, of whom one had hepatocellular carcinoma and two had cutaneous melanoma. The point of sequencing TCRbeta in the periphery was to test whether ivuxolimab changed TCR sequence diversity and drove clonal T-cell expansion. The paper reports the monotherapy dose-escalation portion (N = 52 patients) of the phase I ivuxolimab trial. Study-wide conclusions, independent of this receptor: In the 0.1-3.0 mg/kg groups, partial responders had among the lowest normalized peripheral clonal expansion, particularly in CD8+ T cells. At doses of 0.1 to 3.0 mg/kg, clonal expansion of both CD4+ and CD8+ blood T cells was observed from baseline to week 6. Low levels of normalized T-cell clonal expansion were also seen in some patients who did not respond. The antigen specificity of the clonally expanded peripheral T cells was not determined. After ivuxolimab, CD8+ T cells had more expanded clones than CD4+ T cells on average.

Genomic DNA was extracted from sorted cells for sequencing of the TCRbeta CDR3 region. The immunoSEQ Assay was used for sequencing of TCRbeta CDR3 regions. TCRdb retrieved this table from immuneACCESS and kept in-frame rearrangements only. Not all clones are present; in checked studies, unresolved V genes account for under half, and no reason is known for the remainder. The sample table holds tens of thousands of clones, of which 70% to 90% were seen once. Roughly 8.2% of the sample rests with the top ten. Patients with a history of autoimmune disease or receiving systemic immunosuppression were excluded from the trial. In every dose cohort, peripheral blood was drawn for TCR sequencing at baseline, cycle 4 day 1, and cycle 7 day 1. Samples came from an open-label, multicenter, first-in-human phase I dose-escalation trial of ivuxolimab. Adults with locally advanced or metastatic melanoma, renal cell, hepatocellular, or head and neck squamous cell carcinoma were enrolled in the trial. Before TCR sequencing, CD4+ T cells and CD8+ T cells from peripheral blood were sorted into separate populations.

Its CDR3 holds 16 amino acids, cysteine through phenylalanine. Only the CDR3 DNA is retained, 48 bases long and in frame from the first base. According to the germline V gene, CDR1 reads SGHNT and CDR2 reads YENEEA. The germline ends are 14 bases apart after V is trimmed by 5 bases and J by 0 bases. The receptor chain draws on TRBV11-3 and TRBJ2-1; a tentative D match to TRBD1 spans 6 bases. The source of this sequence is an adult with an advanced solid tumor such as melanoma, head and neck, liver or kidney cancer. The sequencing here drew on CD4+ or CD8+ T cells sorted from blood, taken in a trial of the OX40 agonist ivuxolimab. The DNA sequence is given as TGTGCCAGCAGCACATGGGGGCAGAGCTCCTACAATGAGCAGTTCTTC. Its translation reads: CASSTWGQSSYNEQFF.